This TCR beta chain was obtained from a study of T-cell memory formation after mild COVID-19. Study-level results: Later expanders leaned CD4+, whereas clones that contracted between day 15 and 85 were balanced CD4/CD8. For second-wave clones that peaked at day 37, SARS-CoV-2 specificity went unverified. In pre-infection memory, a portion of responding clones appeared, which suggested that cross-reactive memory joined.

The germline V gene encodes CDR1 SGHVS and CDR2 FQNEAQ. This CDR3 has 15 residues. V was trimmed by 1 base and J by 5 bases, leaving 14 bases between them. This clonotype turned up a few times. Its specificity is not known. TCR alpha and TCR beta cDNA libraries carrying sample barcodes and UMIs were produced by 5'RACE using constant-segment primers. TCRdb reprocessed the 5' RACE reads with MiXCR, giving one entry per CDR3 protein. Counted here are a few hundred thousand distinct CDR3 sequences, approximately 24% occurring once; the ten biggest clones make up 7% to 9.5%. The J gene is TRBJ1-1, the V gene TRBV7-8; tentative D call: TRBD1 (5 bases). Sequencing was carried out using PBMCs or a T cell subset sorted from them (not recorded which). The sequence was collected from an adult woman who had mild COVID-19 (a few samples of this study predate the infection). Cell type and time point are not known. The CDR3, as DNA: TGTGCCAGCAGCTTAGGGGGACGAGGTGGAACTGAAGCTTTCTTT. Its translation: CASSLGGRGGTEAFF.